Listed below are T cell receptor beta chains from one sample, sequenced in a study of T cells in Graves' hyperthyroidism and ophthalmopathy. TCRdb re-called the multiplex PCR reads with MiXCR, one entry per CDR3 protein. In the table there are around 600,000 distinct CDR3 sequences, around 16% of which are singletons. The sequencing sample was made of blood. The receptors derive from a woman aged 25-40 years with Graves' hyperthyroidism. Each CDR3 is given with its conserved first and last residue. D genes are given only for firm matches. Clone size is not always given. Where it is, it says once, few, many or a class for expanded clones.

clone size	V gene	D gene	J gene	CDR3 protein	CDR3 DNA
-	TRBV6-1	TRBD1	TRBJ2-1	CASEQGAGYNEQFF	TGTGCCAGTGAACAGGGGGCCGGCTACAATGAGCAGTTCTTC
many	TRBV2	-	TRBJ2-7	CASTPRGPYEQYF	TGTGCCAGCACCCCTCGGGGGCCCTACGAGCAGTACTTC
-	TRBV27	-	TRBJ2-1	CASSFTSNEQFF	TGTGCCAGCAGTTTCACCTCCAATGAGCAGTTCTTC
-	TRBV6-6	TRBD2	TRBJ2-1	CASSLTSGSNERFF	TGTGCCAGCAGTTTAACTAGCGGGAGTAATGAGCGGTTCTTC
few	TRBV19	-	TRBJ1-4	CASKTTWTNEKLFF	TGTGCCAGTAAAACGACATGGACTAATGAAAAACTGTTTTTT
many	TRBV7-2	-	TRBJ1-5	CASSLDSGQGQPQHF	TGTGCCAGCAGCTTAGATTCAGGGCAAGGGCAGCCCCAGCATTTT
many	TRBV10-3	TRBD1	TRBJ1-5	CAISESTGGNQPQHF	TGTGCCATCAGTGAGTCAACAGGGGGCAATCAGCCCCAGCATTTT
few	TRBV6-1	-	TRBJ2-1	CASSEGGGPVLNEQFF	TGTGCCAGCAGTGAAGGGGGCGGGCCGGTCCTCAATGAGCAGTTCTTC
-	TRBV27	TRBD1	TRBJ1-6	CASNDRAGMIPLHF	TGTGCCAGCAACGACAGGGCAGGGATGATACCCCTCCACTTT
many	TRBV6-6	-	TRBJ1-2	CASSLGQAHRGYTF	TGTGCCAGCAGTTTGGGGCAGGCCCATAGGGGCTACACCTTC
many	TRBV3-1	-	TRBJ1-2	CASSQDSLEDYGYTF	TGTGCCAGCAGCCAAGACTCCCTAGAGGACTATGGCTACACCTTC
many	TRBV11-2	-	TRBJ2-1	CASSLGALNEQFF	TGTGCCAGCAGCTTGGGGGCACTAAATGAGCAGTTCTTC
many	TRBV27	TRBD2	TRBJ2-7	CASSFMSSGRAYEQYF	TGTGCCAGCAGTTTTATGAGTAGCGGGAGGGCCTACGAGCAGTACTTC
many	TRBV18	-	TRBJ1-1	CASSPLSSSGTEAFF	TGTGCCAGCTCACCATTGTCGAGTTCAGGGACTGAAGCTTTCTTT
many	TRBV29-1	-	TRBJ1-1	CSGGNTEAFF	TGCAGCGGAGGTAACACTGAAGCTTTCTTT
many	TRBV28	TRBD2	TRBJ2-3	CASSLGGGLADTQYF	TGTGCCAGCAGTTTGGGGGGAGGGCTGGCGGATACGCAGTATTTT
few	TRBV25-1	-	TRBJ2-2	CASSDLGTSNTGELFF	TGTGCCAGCAGTGATCTGGGGACGTCGAACACCGGGGAGCTGTTTTTT
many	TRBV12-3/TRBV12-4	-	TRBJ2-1	CASSFGGNYPYNEQFF	TGTGCCAGCAGTTTCGGCGGGAATTATCCCTACAATGAGCAGTTCTTC
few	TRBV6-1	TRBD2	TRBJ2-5	CASSLRGLERTQYF	TGTGCCAGCAGTCTCAGGGGACTAGAGAGGACCCAGTACTTC
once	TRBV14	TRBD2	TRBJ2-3	CASSDWTSGSADTQYF	TGTGCCAGCAGCGATTGGACTAGCGGGAGCGCAGATACGCAGTATTTT
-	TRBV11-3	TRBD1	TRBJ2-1	CASSLVFRGDRGRDEQFF	TGTGCCAGCAGCTTAGTATTTAGGGGGGACAGGGGGCGGGATGAGCAGTTCTTC
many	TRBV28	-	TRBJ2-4	CASSFMAAKNIQYF	TGTGCCAGCAGTTTCATGGCGGCCAAAAACATTCAGTACTTC
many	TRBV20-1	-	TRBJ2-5	CSARDLRSVETQYF	TGCAGTGCTAGAGATCTACGATCCGTGGAGACCCAGTACTTC
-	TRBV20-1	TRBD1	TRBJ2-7	CSAWTGGAYEQYF	TGCAGTGCTTGGACAGGGGGCGCTTACGAGCAGTACTTC
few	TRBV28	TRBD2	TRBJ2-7	CASIESRLAGASEQYF	TGTGCCAGCATAGAAAGCCGGCTAGCGGGAGCTAGCGAGCAGTACTTC
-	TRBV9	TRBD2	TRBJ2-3	CASSTSGNTQYF	TGTGCCAGCAGCACTAGCGGGAATACGCAGTATTTT
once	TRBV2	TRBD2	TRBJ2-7	CASNTGGLAGGPNEQYF	TGTGCCAGCAATACCGGAGGGCTAGCGGGAGGGCCAAACGAGCAGTACTTC
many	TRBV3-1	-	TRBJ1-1	CASSHPRGTGTFF	TGTGCCAGCAGCCACCCCCGGGGGACGGGAACTTTCTTT
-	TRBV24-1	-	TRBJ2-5	CATSDRRAAAGETQYF	TGTGCCACCAGTGATAGAAGGGCGGCTGCAGGGGAGACCCAGTACTTC
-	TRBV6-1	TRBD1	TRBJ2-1	CASSEEAGTGRDNEQFF	TGTGCCAGCAGTGAAGAGGCCGGGACAGGGAGGGACAATGAGCAGTTCTTC
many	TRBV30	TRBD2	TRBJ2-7	CAWTSGRPDEQYF	TGTGCCTGGACTAGCGGGAGGCCCGACGAGCAGTACTTC
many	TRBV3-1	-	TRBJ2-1	CASSQNLEGEQFF	TGTGCCAGCAGCCAAAACCTAGAGGGTGAGCAGTTCTTC
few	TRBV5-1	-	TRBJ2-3	CASSPGGGRSTDTQYF	TGCGCCAGCAGCCCTGGTGGGGGTCGTAGCACAGATACGCAGTATTTT
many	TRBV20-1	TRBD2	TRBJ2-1	CSAGTSGKDYNEQFF	TGCAGTGCAGGGACTAGCGGGAAAGATTACAATGAGCAGTTCTTC
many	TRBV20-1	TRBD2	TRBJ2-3	CSARLAVNTDTQYF	TGCAGTGCCAGACTAGCGGTGAACACAGATACGCAGTATTTT
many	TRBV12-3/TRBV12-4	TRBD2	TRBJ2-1	CASTVGLAVLNEQFF	TGTGCCAGCACCGTAGGGCTAGCGGTCCTTAATGAGCAGTTCTTC
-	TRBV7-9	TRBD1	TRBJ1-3	CASSRDRVSGNTIYF	TGTGCCAGCAGCCGCGACAGGGTCTCTGGAAACACCATATATTTT
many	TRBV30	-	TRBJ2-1	CAWSVLRNEQFF	TGTGCCTGGAGTGTACTCAGGAATGAGCAGTTCTTC
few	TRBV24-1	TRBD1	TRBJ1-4	CATSDDLDRGRLLREKLFF	TGTGCCACCAGTGATGACCTGGACAGGGGGCGCCTCTTGCGTGAAAAACTGTTTTTT
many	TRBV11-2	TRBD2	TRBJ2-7	CASSLSGTSPSYEQYF	TGTGCCAGCAGCTTATCTGGGACTAGCCCTTCCTACGAGCAGTACTTC
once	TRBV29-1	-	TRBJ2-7	CSVRGTPTSGEQYF	TGCAGCGTTCGGGGGACCCCAACTTCTGGCGAGCAGTACTTC
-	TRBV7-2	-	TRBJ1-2	CASSPGQYGYTF	TGTGCCAGCAGCCCCGGACAGTATGGCTACACCTTC
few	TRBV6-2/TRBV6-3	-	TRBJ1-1	CASSQNPYTEAFF	TGTGCCAGCAGTCAGAATCCTTACACTGAAGCTTTCTTT
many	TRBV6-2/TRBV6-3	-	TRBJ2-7	CASSYVPSDYEQYF	TGTGCCAGCAGCTATGTTCCTAGCGACTACGAGCAGTACTTC
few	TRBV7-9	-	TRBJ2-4	CASSDSVQGIELAKNIQYF	TGTGCCAGCAGCGATAGCGTTCAGGGGATCGAGCTAGCCAAAAACATTCAGTACTTC
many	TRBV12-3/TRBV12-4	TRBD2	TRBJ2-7	CASKLRRAGLALGYEQYF	TGTGCCAGCAAGTTACGGCGAGCGGGACTAGCGCTAGGCTACGAGCAGTACTTC
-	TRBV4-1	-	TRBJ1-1	CASSQDWGQGTEAFF	TGCGCCAGCAGCCAAGATTGGGGGCAGGGCACTGAAGCTTTCTTT
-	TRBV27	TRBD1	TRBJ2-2	CASNLGQGPTGELFF	TGTGCCAGCAACCTGGGACAGGGCCCCACCGGGGAGCTGTTTTTT
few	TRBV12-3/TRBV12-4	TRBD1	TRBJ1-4	CASRLGQGLNEKLFF	TGTGCCAGCAGACTCGGACAGGGCTTAAATGAAAAACTGTTTTTT
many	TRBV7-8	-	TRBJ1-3	CASSLVGGSGNTIYF	TGTGCCAGCAGCTTAGTGGGGGGCTCTGGAAACACCATATATTTT